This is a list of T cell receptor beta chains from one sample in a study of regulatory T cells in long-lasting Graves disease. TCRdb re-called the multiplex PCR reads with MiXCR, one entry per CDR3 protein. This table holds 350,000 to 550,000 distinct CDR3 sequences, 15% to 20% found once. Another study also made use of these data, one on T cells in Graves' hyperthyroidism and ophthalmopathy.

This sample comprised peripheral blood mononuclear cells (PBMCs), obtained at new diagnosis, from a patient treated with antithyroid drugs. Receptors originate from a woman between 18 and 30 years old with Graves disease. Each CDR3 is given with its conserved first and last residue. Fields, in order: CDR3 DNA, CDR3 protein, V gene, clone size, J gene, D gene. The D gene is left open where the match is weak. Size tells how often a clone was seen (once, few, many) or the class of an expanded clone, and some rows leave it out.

CDR3nt: TGCGCCAGCAGCTTGGTTCAGGGGGCGTTGAATGAGCAGTTCTTC
CDR3aa: CASSLVQGALNEQFF
v_gene: TRBV5-1
abundance: many
j_gene: TRBJ2-1
d_gene: TRBD1

CDR3nt: TGTGCCAGCAGAAGAGGACAGGGGAATGTTGAAAAACTGTTTTTT
CDR3aa: CASRRGQGNVEKLFF
v_gene: TRBV12-3/TRBV12-4
abundance: few
j_gene: TRBJ1-4
d_gene: TRBD1

CDR3nt: TGCAGTGCTAGAGTTTGGGATTCCAGCGGGAGGATCTCCTACGAGCAGTACTTC
CDR3aa: CSARVWDSSGRISYEQYF
v_gene: TRBV20-1
abundance: -
j_gene: TRBJ2-7
d_gene: TRBD2

CDR3nt: TGTGCCAGCAGTTTCACGCATGAGCAGTTCTTC
CDR3aa: CASSFTHEQFF
v_gene: TRBV12-3/TRBV12-4
abundance: many
j_gene: TRBJ2-1
d_gene: -

CDR3nt: TGTGCCAGTAGTATCGGGGGAGTCACAGATACGCAGTATTTT
CDR3aa: CASSIGGVTDTQYF
v_gene: TRBV19
abundance: -
j_gene: TRBJ2-3
d_gene: -

CDR3nt: TGTGCCAGCAGCTTGGGACGGCTCAGCTATGGCTACACCTTC
CDR3aa: CASSLGRLSYGYTF
v_gene: TRBV5-6
abundance: -
j_gene: TRBJ1-2
d_gene: -

CDR3nt: TGTGCCAGCAGCCGACCGAACACTGAAGCTTTCTTT
CDR3aa: CASSRPNTEAFF
v_gene: TRBV7-9
abundance: many
j_gene: TRBJ1-1
d_gene: -

CDR3nt: TGCAGCTCCTCGTTCCGGGAGGCGGATGAGCAGTTCTTC
CDR3aa: CSSSFREADEQFF
v_gene: TRBV20-1
abundance: many
j_gene: TRBJ2-1
d_gene: TRBD2

CDR3nt: TGTGCCAGCAGCTTAGGGGGACTAGCGGGATTATACGAGCAGTACTTC
CDR3aa: CASSLGGLAGLYEQYF
v_gene: TRBV13
abundance: many
j_gene: TRBJ2-7
d_gene: TRBD2

CDR3nt: TGTGCCATAGGCCAGGGGAAAGAGACCCAGTACTTC
CDR3aa: CAIGQGKETQYF
v_gene: TRBV2
abundance: few
j_gene: TRBJ2-5
d_gene: -

CDR3nt: TGTGCCAGCAGCGCGGGTAGGGTCTCTGGAAACACCATATATTTT
CDR3aa: CASSAGRVSGNTIYF
v_gene: TRBV7-9
abundance: -
j_gene: TRBJ1-3
d_gene: -

CDR3nt: TGTGCCAGCAGTTACTCGACTGGGGGGCCTAGGGCATCAGATACGCAGTATTTT
CDR3aa: CASSYSTGGPRASDTQYF
v_gene: TRBV6-5
abundance: once
j_gene: TRBJ2-3
d_gene: -

CDR3nt: TGTGCCAGCAGTTACTCATCTGGGATTGAGCAGTTCTTC
CDR3aa: CASSYSSGIEQFF
v_gene: TRBV6-5
abundance: many
j_gene: TRBJ2-1
d_gene: -

CDR3nt: TGTGCCAGCAGACCCGGGACAGGGAAATACTACGAGCAGTACTTC
CDR3aa: CASRPGTGKYYEQYF
v_gene: TRBV3-1
abundance: many
j_gene: TRBJ2-7
d_gene: TRBD1

CDR3nt: TGTGCCAGCAGTTACTCAGAAGTTGCGAGGGAGGGCTACAATGAGCAGTTCTTC
CDR3aa: CASSYSEVAREGYNEQFF
v_gene: TRBV6-2/TRBV6-3
abundance: -
j_gene: TRBJ2-1
d_gene: TRBD2

CDR3nt: TGCGCCAGCAGCTTGGCCTTGCGGACAGACAACAATGAGCAGTTCTTC
CDR3aa: CASSLALRTDNNEQFF
v_gene: TRBV5-1
abundance: -
j_gene: TRBJ2-1
d_gene: -

CDR3nt: TGCGCCAGCAGCTTGGCAGCGGGAGAGAGCTCCTACAATGAGCAGTTCTTC
CDR3aa: CASSLAAGESSYNEQFF
v_gene: TRBV5-1
abundance: few
j_gene: TRBJ2-1
d_gene: TRBD2

CDR3nt: TGCGCCAGCAGCCAACCTCCGACACTGCGCCTTTACAATGAGCAGTTCTTC
CDR3aa: CASSQPPTLRLYNEQFF
v_gene: TRBV4-1
abundance: -
j_gene: TRBJ2-1
d_gene: -

CDR3nt: TGCGCCAGCAGCTCCAGGGGAAACACTGAAGCTTTCTTT
CDR3aa: CASSSRGNTEAFF
v_gene: TRBV5-1
abundance: many
j_gene: TRBJ1-1
d_gene: -

CDR3nt: TGTGCCAGTAGTCTCAAATTTATGAACACTGAAGCTTTCTTT
CDR3aa: CASSLKFMNTEAFF
v_gene: TRBV19
abundance: -
j_gene: TRBJ1-1
d_gene: -

CDR3nt: TGTGCCATCAGTGAGTCGGGGAGTTTTGGGAATCAGCCCCAGCATTTT
CDR3aa: CAISESGSFGNQPQHF
v_gene: TRBV10-3
abundance: few
j_gene: TRBJ1-5
d_gene: -

CDR3nt: TGTGCCAGCAGTGGCAACGAGCAGTACTTC
CDR3aa: CASSGNEQYF
v_gene: TRBV25-1
abundance: few
j_gene: TRBJ2-7
d_gene: -

CDR3nt: TGTGCCATCAGTGCTGTCAGGGCAGATACGCAGTATTTT
CDR3aa: CAISAVRADTQYF
v_gene: TRBV10-3
abundance: few
j_gene: TRBJ2-3
d_gene: -

CDR3nt: TGTGCCACTGCAATAGCGGGAGCCAGTTGGGAGACCCAGTACTTC
CDR3aa: CATAIAGASWETQYF
v_gene: TRBV15
abundance: many
j_gene: TRBJ2-5
d_gene: TRBD2

CDR3nt: TGTGCCAGCAGCTCGCAGGGGTCTAATGAAAAACTGTTTTTT
CDR3aa: CASSSQGSNEKLFF
v_gene: TRBV5-5
abundance: -
j_gene: TRBJ1-4
d_gene: -

CDR3nt: TGTGCCAGCAGCGTAGACCCTAGCGGGGCTAATGAGCAGTTCTTC
CDR3aa: CASSVDPSGANEQFF
v_gene: TRBV9
abundance: few
j_gene: TRBJ2-1
d_gene: TRBD2

CDR3nt: TGTGCCAGCACCGGGACAGCGCGTTCCTACGAGCAGTACTTC
CDR3aa: CASTGTARSYEQYF
v_gene: TRBV6-1
abundance: many
j_gene: TRBJ2-7
d_gene: TRBD1

CDR3nt: TGTGCCAGCAGTTTTATTTCCGTGGACACTGAAGCTTTCTTT
CDR3aa: CASSFISVDTEAFF
v_gene: TRBV12-3/TRBV12-4
abundance: many
j_gene: TRBJ1-1
d_gene: -

CDR3nt: TGCGCCAGCAGTGAGTCCTCTAGCGGGGCTCACCTCTCCTACGAGCAGTACTTC
CDR3aa: CASSESSSGAHLSYEQYF
v_gene: TRBV10-1
abundance: few
j_gene: TRBJ2-7
d_gene: TRBD2

CDR3nt: TGTGCCAGCAGTGTCACTAGCGGGCTCTCCTACGAGCAGTACTTC
CDR3aa: CASSVTSGLSYEQYF
v_gene: TRBV28
abundance: few
j_gene: TRBJ2-7
d_gene: TRBD2

CDR3nt: TGTGCCAGCAGCTTTGTGTGGGTAGACAATGAGCAGTTCTTC
CDR3aa: CASSFVWVDNEQFF
v_gene: TRBV7-2
abundance: -
j_gene: TRBJ2-1
d_gene: -

CDR3nt: TGTGCCAGCAGCTTAGGGGGGGACCCCTACAATGAGCAGTTCTTC
CDR3aa: CASSLGGDPYNEQFF
v_gene: TRBV11-3
abundance: many
j_gene: TRBJ2-1
d_gene: -

CDR3nt: TGTGCCAGCAGTTTATCGCCCGACAGGGGAGGCACAGATACGCAGTATTTT
CDR3aa: CASSLSPDRGGTDTQYF
v_gene: TRBV28
abundance: -
j_gene: TRBJ2-3
d_gene: TRBD1

CDR3nt: TGTGCCAGCAGTTCTAGCGGGAGAAGCGATGAGCAGTTCTTC
CDR3aa: CASSSSGRSDEQFF
v_gene: TRBV28
abundance: many
j_gene: TRBJ2-1
d_gene: TRBD2

CDR3nt: TGCAGTGCTAGTCAGCGCAGGGCGAACACTGAAGCTTTCTTT
CDR3aa: CSASQRRANTEAFF
v_gene: TRBV20-1
abundance: many
j_gene: TRBJ1-1
d_gene: -

CDR3nt: TGCGCCAGCGGCCCAGGACAGGGGGCGAAGGCAGATACGCAGTATTTT
CDR3aa: CASGPGQGAKADTQYF
v_gene: TRBV4-1
abundance: few
j_gene: TRBJ2-3
d_gene: TRBD1

CDR3nt: TGTGCCAGCAGTCCCAGGACAGGCGGTAACGAGCAGTACTTC
CDR3aa: CASSPRTGGNEQYF
v_gene: TRBV28
abundance: many
j_gene: TRBJ2-7
d_gene: TRBD1

CDR3nt: TGTGCCAGCAGGGGCGGGAGGGATGAGACCCAGTACTTC
CDR3aa: CASRGGRDETQYF
v_gene: TRBV6-1
abundance: -
j_gene: TRBJ2-5
d_gene: TRBD2

CDR3nt: TGCAGTGCTAGCGAAATCGCGGGTTTGCGTGGCTACACCTTC
CDR3aa: CSASEIAGLRGYTF
v_gene: TRBV20-1
abundance: many
j_gene: TRBJ1-2
d_gene: -

CDR3nt: TGTGCCAGCTCACCACCGATGCAGGGAGCGTACGAGCAGTACTTC
CDR3aa: CASSPPMQGAYEQYF
v_gene: TRBV18
abundance: -
j_gene: TRBJ2-7
d_gene: -

CDR3nt: TGTGCCAGCAGCCTGAGCGGGAGGGCCGAGGAAGAGACCCAGTACTTC
CDR3aa: CASSLSGRAEEETQYF
v_gene: TRBV5-5
abundance: once
j_gene: TRBJ2-5
d_gene: TRBD2

CDR3nt: TGTGCCAGCAGTGAGGACAGGGCTAACACAGATACGCAGTATTTT
CDR3aa: CASSEDRANTDTQYF
v_gene: TRBV6-1
abundance: -
j_gene: TRBJ2-3
d_gene: TRBD1

CDR3nt: TGTGCCAGCAGTGTGGGACTTCTAGGTAACGAGCAGTACTTC
CDR3aa: CASSVGLLGNEQYF
v_gene: TRBV6-1
abundance: many
j_gene: TRBJ2-7
d_gene: -

CDR3nt: TGTGCCAGCAGTGGGACAGGGGCCGAGGCCAAAAACATTCAGTACTTC
CDR3aa: CASSGTGAEAKNIQYF
v_gene: TRBV27
abundance: -
j_gene: TRBJ2-4
d_gene: TRBD1

CDR3nt: TGTGCCAGCAGTTTGGGGACAGGAATTCAGCCCCAGCATTTT
CDR3aa: CASSLGTGIQPQHF
v_gene: TRBV27
abundance: many
j_gene: TRBJ1-5
d_gene: TRBD1

CDR3nt: TGTGCCAGCAGCTTAGATCATGCGGGAGATGGGTACGAGCAGTACTTC
CDR3aa: CASSLDHAGDGYEQYF
v_gene: TRBV11-2
abundance: many
j_gene: TRBJ2-7
d_gene: TRBD2

CDR3nt: TGTGCCAGCAGCTTGATTGCAAATGAGCAGTTCTTC
CDR3aa: CASSLIANEQFF
v_gene: TRBV5-4
abundance: -
j_gene: TRBJ2-1
d_gene: -

CDR3nt: TGTGCCAGCAGTTACTCGGTTCCTAGCGGGAGCTCCTACAATGAGCAGTTCTTC
CDR3aa: CASSYSVPSGSSYNEQFF
v_gene: TRBV6-5
abundance: many
j_gene: TRBJ2-1
d_gene: TRBD2

CDR3nt: TGTGCCAGCAGTGCGGTCGTCCTAAACAATCAGCCCCAGCATTTT
CDR3aa: CASSAVVLNNQPQHF
v_gene: TRBV28
abundance: many
j_gene: TRBJ1-5
d_gene: -

CDR3nt: TGTGCCAGCAGCTTCCCAGGGGGGCCTCGGACTGAAGCTTTCTTT
CDR3aa: CASSFPGGPRTEAFF
v_gene: TRBV11-3
abundance: few
j_gene: TRBJ1-1
d_gene: TRBD1